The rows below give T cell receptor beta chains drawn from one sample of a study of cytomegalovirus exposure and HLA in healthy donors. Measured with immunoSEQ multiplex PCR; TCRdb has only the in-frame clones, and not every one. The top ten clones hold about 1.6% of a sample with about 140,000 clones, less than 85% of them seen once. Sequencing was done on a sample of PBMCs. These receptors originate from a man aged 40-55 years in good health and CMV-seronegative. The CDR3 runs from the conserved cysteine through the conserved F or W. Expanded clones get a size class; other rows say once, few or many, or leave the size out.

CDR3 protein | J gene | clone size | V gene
CASSVRGMKNTEAFF | TRBJ1-1 | . | TRBV13
CASSQASGGWYEQYF | TRBJ2-7 | few | TRBV14
CASSAGGGVIGYEQFF | TRBJ2-1 | . | TRBV9
CASRSLGGVYGYTF | TRBJ1-2 | few | TRBV6-6
CASSLAGGSSYEQYF | TRBJ2-7 | once | TRBV7-3
CASRVGDSRETQYF | TRBJ2-5 | . | TRBV6-1
CASNLAGASYEQYF | TRBJ2-7 | once | TRBV7-9
CASSLREGFAYYGYTF | TRBJ1-2 | . | TRBV27
CASSYDRVPYNEQFF | TRBJ2-1 | once | TRBV5-1
CASRLAGYTGELFF | TRBJ2-2 | . | TRBV27
CASSQAGRGGYTF | TRBJ1-2 | . | TRBV4-1
CASSLRIAGGESYEQYF | TRBJ2-7 | once | TRBV7-2
CAISDPNSYEQYF | TRBJ2-7 | . | TRBV10-3
CASSGAGNNQPQHF | TRBJ1-5 | . | TRBV25-1
CASSWGVSAGREQYF | TRBJ2-7 | . | TRBV6-1
CASSEGLAGENEQFF | TRBJ2-1 | . | TRBV6-6
CASSHPSGDRESSGNTIYF | TRBJ1-3 | . | TRBV7-6